There are a few counts of the clone carrying this T cell receptor (beta chain). Germline CDR1 is SGHRS and CDR2 is YFSETQ. This CDR3 is 14 amino acids long. Trimming took off 1 base at V and 5 bases at J, with 12 bases between the two ends. The sample comes from a study of identical twins. Using its own MiXCR run on the 5' RACE reads, TCRdb lists one record per CDR3 protein. The table records hundreds of thousands of distinct CDR3 sequences, over 9% of them present only once. These same data were also listed under a study on yellow fever vaccine responses in identical twins.

The chain uses TRBV5-1 and TRBJ1-1, with D unclear. The TCR was taken from a young woman in good health. Sequenced sample: PBMCs. In nucleotides, the CDR3 is TGCGCCAGCAGCTTGTTGCCAGGTACGACTGAAGCTTTCTTT. It encodes CASSLLPGTTEAFF. Together with reference TRBV5-1 and TRBJ1-1, the CDR3 gives the full variable domain: KAGVTQTPRYLIKTRGQQVTLSCSPISGHRSVSWYQQTPGQGLQFLFEYFSETQRNKGNFPGRFSGRQFSNSRSEMNVSTLELGDSALYLCASSLLPGTTEAFFGQGTRLTVV.